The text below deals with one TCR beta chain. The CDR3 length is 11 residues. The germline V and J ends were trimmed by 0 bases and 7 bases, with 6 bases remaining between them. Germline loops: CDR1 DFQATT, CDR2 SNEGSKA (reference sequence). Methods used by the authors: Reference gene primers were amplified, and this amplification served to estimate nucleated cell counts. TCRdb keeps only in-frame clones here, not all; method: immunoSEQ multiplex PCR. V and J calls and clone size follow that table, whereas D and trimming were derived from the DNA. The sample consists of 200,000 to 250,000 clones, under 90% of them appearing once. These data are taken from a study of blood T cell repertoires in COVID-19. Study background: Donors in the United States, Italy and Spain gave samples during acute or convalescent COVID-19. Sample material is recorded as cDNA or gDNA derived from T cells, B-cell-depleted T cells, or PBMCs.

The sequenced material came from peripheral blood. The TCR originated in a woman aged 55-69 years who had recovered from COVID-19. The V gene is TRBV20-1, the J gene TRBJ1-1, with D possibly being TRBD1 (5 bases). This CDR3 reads CSARDGGEAFF. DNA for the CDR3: TGCAGTGCTAGAGACGGGGGTGAAGCTTTCTTT.